These 27 T cell receptor beta chains originate from one sample sequenced in a study of blood T cell repertoires in COVID-19. TCRdb's table, derived via immunoSEQ multiplex PCR, lists solely in-frame clones and lacks some. This table has about 220,000 clones, around 82% appearing once. What was sequenced was peripheral blood. The receptors come from a woman aged 65 to 85 with acute or convalescent COVID-19.

Points on this clone: The sample carries other DNA sequences with the same CDR3. The V call is TRBV30, the J call TRBJ1-5; possibly TRBD1 for D (6 bases). Germline CDR1 GTSNPN, CDR2 SVGIG (reference sequence). This CDR3 has 13 residues. Trimming cost V 2 bases and J 1 base, with 6 bases left between them. The CDR3 loop is CAWSRGSNQPQHF. CDR3 nucleotide sequence: TGTGCCTGGAGTAGGGGGAGCAATCAGCCCCAGCATTTT.

This sequence joins TRBV28 and TRBJ1-5; D gene ambiguous. Trimming removed 6 bases from V and 11 bases from J, with 11 bases in between. CDR1 and CDR2 from the germline V gene are MDHEN and SYDVKM. The CDR3 spans 11 residues. The CDR3 region is CASRFLESQHF. The DNA for the CDR3 is TGTGCCAGCAGATTTTTGGAGTCCCAGCATTTT.

In its sample, this clone was seen once. The V and J genes are TRBV19 and TRBJ2-3; TRBD2 might be the D (5 bases). Trimming pared 0 bases from V and 0 bases from J, leaving 16 bases between. Per germline, CDR1 LNHDA and CDR2 SQIVND (reference sequence). CDR3 size: 18 residues. The CDR3 sequence: CASSIDHRGGRSTDTQYF. DNA for the CDR3: TGTGCCAGTAGTATAGATCACCGGGGTGGGAGAAGCACAGATACGCAGTATTTT.

The rearrangement uses TRBV12-3 or TRBV12-4 and TRBJ2-5; D remains ambiguous. The V gene lost 5 bases and the J gene lost 5 bases, with 9 bases spanning the gap. The CDR3 sequence is 12 residues long. The CDR3, as DNA: TGTGCCAGCAGTCGACTCCCCGAGACCCAGTACTTC. Residues: CASSRLPETQYF.

The J gene is TRBJ2-5, the V gene TRBV10-3; 13 nucleotides agree with TRBD2. Germline values: CDR1 ENHRY, CDR2 SYGVKD. Unmatched junction bases numbered 9, after V lost 9 bases and J lost 5 bases. CDR3 length equals 15 residues. For the CDR3, the DNA is TGTGCCATAGCTCGGACTAGCGGGGGAGGGGAGACCCAGTACTTC. Translated, it gives CAIARTSGGGETQYF.

The chain has TRBV7-2 and TRBJ2-1; 7 positions agree with TRBD1. This CDR3 contains 16 residues. Trimming at V came to 4 bases and at J to 6 bases, leaving 12 bases not matched to a gene. Germline V gene lookup returns CDR1 SGHTA and CDR2 FQGNSA. For the CDR3, the DNA is TGTGCCAGCAGCTCGTTGGTAGGGGGCGGAGGCAATGAGCAGTTCTTC. Translated, it gives CASSSLVGGGGNEQFF.

This chain links TRBV12-3 or TRBV12-4 with TRBJ1-4, with 7 bases matching TRBD1. The trim removed 3 bases at V and 15 bases at J, leaving 4 bases unmatched. This CDR3 has 11 amino acids. In nucleotides, the CDR3 is TGTGCCAGCAGTTTCAGGGGGACAATGTTTTTT. Amino acids: CASSFRGTMFF.

The chain employs TRBV24-1 and TRBJ1-2; 8 bases map to TRBD1. V was clipped by 2 bases and J by 7 bases; unmatched bases: 8. The CDR3 extends over 15 amino acids. Germline loops: CDR1 KGHDR, CDR2 SFDVKD. The CDR3 nucleotides are TGTGCCACCAGTGATTCTCGGACAGGGCGAAGTGGCTACACCTTC. Its protein is CATSDSRTGRSGYTF.

This clone was seen a few times. CDR3 protein: CAWSVGGAYNSPLHF. The CDR3 DNA sequence: TGTGCCTGGAGTGTAGGGGGGGCCTATAATTCACCCCTCCACTTT. V is TRBV30 and J is TRBJ1-6; D might be TRBD1 (6 bases). The CDR3 sequence is 15 residues long. The germline gives CDR1 GTSNPN, CDR2 SVGIG (reference sequence). V was pared by 0 bases and J by 2 bases, with 8 bases between.

The chain links TRBV30 to TRBJ2-1, with a tentative D call TRBD1 (6 bases). CDR3 size: 15 residues. Germline V gives CDR1 GTSNPN, CDR2 SVGIG (reference sequence). V shed 2 bases and J shed 10 bases, with 21 bases lying between them. In DNA form, the CDR3 reads TGTGCCTGGAGTTACAAGGGACAAAGAGGGGACGAGCAGTTCTTC. It encodes CAWSYKGQRGDEQFF.

V usage is TRBV5-6 and J usage is TRBJ2-3; 9 bases match TRBD2. This CDR3 is 17 amino acids long. In germline, CDR1 is SGHDT, CDR2 YYEEEE. With 5 bases clipped from V and 5 bases from J, the junction kept 15 bases outside the gene matches. The DNA for the CDR3 is TGTGCCAGCAGTCCACGCACCAGAGGGCGGGGGGGAGATACGCAGTATTTT. It encodes CASSPRTRGRGGDTQYF.

This chain links TRBV6-5 with TRBJ2-2; D unclear. The CDR3 totals 14 residues. Germline assignment: CDR1 MNHEY and CDR2 SVGAGI. The V gene lost 7 bases and the J gene lost 0 bases, with 9 bases spanning the gap. CDR3 region: CASMSHSNTGELFF. The CDR3 bases are TGTGCCAGCATGAGCCACTCGAACACCGGGGAGCTGTTTTTT.

The chain has TRBV4-1 and TRBJ2-5; the D is unclear. Germline V gene data show CDR1 as MGHRA and CDR2 as YSYEKL. The V end was cut by 1 base, the J end by 2 bases, with 14 bases between. This CDR3 is 16 amino acids long. CDR3 in DNA: TGCGCCAGCAGCCAAGTACGCACTACAACACAAGAGACCCAGTACTTC. Its protein product is CASSQVRTTTQETQYF.

The genes are TRBV7-3 and TRBJ2-1, with D possibly TRBD2 on 6 matching bases. Germline V gene data show CDR1 as SGHTA and CDR2 as FQGTGA. This CDR3 contains 13 residues. Trimming shortened V by 5 bases and J by 8 bases, and 13 bases separated the two germline ends. The CDR3 sequence: CASSPGLPYEQFF. The CDR3 DNA sequence: TGTGCCAGCAGCCCGGGACTCCCATATGAGCAGTTCTTC.

V gene TRBV6-5 combines with J gene TRBJ1-6, with D maybe TRBD1 (5 bases). Germline CDR1 reads MNHEY; CDR2 reads SVGAGI. This CDR3 region has 15 residues. Trimming left V 7 bases short and J 3 bases short, with 13 bases between. CDR3 nucleotides: TGTGCCAGCACAGACAGACCTAACTATAATTCACCCCTCCACTTT. The encoded protein is CASTDRPNYNSPLHF.

The chain combines TRBV6-2 or TRBV6-3 with TRBJ1-6, with TRBD1 matching over 7 bases. J gave up 9 bases and V 2 bases, and 10 bases lay outside the gene matches. This CDR3 region has 16 residues. Per germline, CDR1 MNHEY and CDR2 SVGEGT. Written as DNA, the CDR3 is TGTGCCAGCAGTTACAGCCCGCCGGGACAGACTTCACCCCTCCACTTT. Amino acids: CASSYSPPGQTSPLHF.

The count of this clone is one. This chain links TRBV7-3 with TRBJ2-7, with 10 nucleotides matching TRBD2. The length of the CDR3 is 13 residues. CDR1 is SGHTA, CDR2 FQGTGA, per germline. Unmatched junction bases numbered 4, after V lost 5 bases and J lost 6 bases. Written as DNA, the CDR3 is TGTGCCAGCAGCGTTAGCGGGGGGCGCGAGCAGTACTTC. Protein: CASSVSGGREQYF.

The chain combines TRBV6-5 with TRBJ1-2; no reliable D call. From germline, CDR1 is MNHEY and CDR2 SVGAGI. The ends were cut back, 6 bases at V and 7 bases at J, with 21 bases in the middle. The CDR3 has 15 amino acids. Here the CDR3 reads CASRREGEGVPGYTF. CDR3 bases: TGTGCCAGCAGAAGGGAGGGAGAGGGAGTCCCTGGCTACACCTTC.

The rearrangement joins TRBV2 to TRBJ1-2; D is perhaps TRBD1 (5 bases). This CDR3 spans 14 amino acids. Germline lookup yields CDR1 SNHLY and CDR2 FYNNEI. V lost 5 bases and J lost 1, with 11 bases in between. The CDR3 reads CASSSNQGNYGYTF. The DNA of the CDR3 is TGTGCCAGCAGTTCTAATCAGGGTAACTATGGCTACACCTTC.

This clone was detected only a few times. The V gene is TRBV5-1, the J gene TRBJ1-5; 9 positions match TRBD1. The germline CDR1 and CDR2 sequences are SGHRS and YFSETQ. J lost 7 bases, V lost 4 bases, and 12 bases had no gene match. The CDR3 runs to 16 residues. CDR3 coding DNA: TGCGCCAGCAGCCCGCCGACAGGGGGGGTCGGGCAGCCCCAGCATTTT. It specifies CASSPPTGGVGQPQHF.

This sequence joins TRBV30 and TRBJ1-5; D gene uncertain. The V end lost 1 base, the J end lost 0 bases, and 7 bases lay between the germline ends. In germline, CDR1 is GTSNPN, CDR2 SVGIG (reference sequence). The CDR3 covers 14 residues. The DNA of the CDR3 is TGTGCCTGGAGTGGAGTTAATAGCAATCAGCCCCAGCATTTT. Protein sequence: CAWSGVNSNQPQHF.

This sequence joins TRBV5-4 and TRBJ1-1, with D possibly matching TRBD1 (5 bases). Germline CDR1 is SGHNT and CDR2 is YYREEE (reference sequence). The V end was cut by 2 bases, the J end by 3 bases, with 11 bases between. The CDR3 runs to 14 residues. CDR3 sequence reads: CASSFAGGYTEAFF. The CDR3 DNA reads as TGTGCCAGCAGCTTTGCGGGGGGTTACACTGAAGCTTTCTTT.

V is TRBV7-3 and J is TRBJ2-2, with 8 bases that match TRBD2. CDR1 and CDR2 (germline): SGHTA, FQGTGA. The length of the CDR3 is 15 residues. Trimming removed 3 bases from V and 4 bases from J; junction bases left unmatched: 4. The CDR3 reads CASSFGTRGTGELFF. CDR3 coding DNA: TGTGCCAGCAGCTTCGGGACTAGGGGCACCGGGGAGCTGTTTTTT. Based on the CDR3 plus reference TRBV7-3 and TRBJ2-2, the full variable domain is GAGVSQTPSNKVTEKGKYVELRCDPISGHTALYWYRQSLGQGPEFLIYFQGTGAADDSGLPNDRFFAVRPEGSVSTLKIQRTERGDSAVYLCASSFGTRGTGELFFGEGSRLTVL.

The chain combines TRBV30 with TRBJ2-1; D possibly corresponds to TRBD2 (5 bases). Germline V CDR1 and CDR2: GTSNPN, SVGIG (reference sequence). CDR3 length equals 15 residues. The V end was cut by 7 bases, the J end by 2 bases, with 18 bases between. CDR3 nucleotides: TGTGCCTCCAACGTTAGGGCGGGTCCCTACAATGAGCAGTTCTTC. Protein: CASNVRAGPYNEQFF.

The chain has TRBV7-3 and TRBJ2-5; 8 bases match TRBD1. Losses at the gene ends were 5 bases for V and 5 bases for J; bases not matched to a gene: 7. CDR3 length equals 14 residues. Looked up from germline, CDR1 is SGHTA and CDR2 is FQGTGA. The CDR3 region is CASSESGGRETQYF. For the CDR3, the DNA is TGTGCCAGCAGCGAGTCAGGGGGCAGGGAGACCCAGTACTTC.

The chain joins TRBV10-3 to TRBJ1-1, with unresolved D. Germline assignment: CDR1 ENHRY and CDR2 SYGVKD. V lost 5 bases to trimming and J lost 0 bases, with 16 bases between them. There are 16 residues in the CDR3. The CDR3: CAISKTAGFMNTEAFF. In DNA form, the CDR3 reads TGTGCCATCAGTAAAACCGCAGGTTTCATGAACACTGAAGCTTTCTTT.

The chain combines TRBV21-1 with TRBJ2-7; whether TRBD1, the table's D call, matches the DNA was not checked. TRBV21-1 is reported as a pseudogene. The CDR3 is 13 amino acids. CDR3 amino acids: CASRQAGSYEQYF. CDR3 DNA: TGTGCCAGCCGACAGGCTGGCTCCTACGAGCAGTACTTC.